The clone carrying this T cell receptor beta chain was seen just once. Recruitment covered about 26 US areas and drew participants whose ages spanned roughly 18 to 89 years. It was within 2 weeks before study entry that exposed participants met a COVID-19 case. These data originate in a study of blood T cell repertoires in COVID-19. Study-level background: Samples taken during acute and convalescent COVID-19 were collected in the United States, Italy and Spain.

Clones were read by immunoSEQ multiplex PCR, and TCRdb kept only the in-frame ones, dropping some. The sample has about 260,000 clones, over 80% seen once. V lost 0 bases and J 4 bases, leaving 10 bases between the germline ends. Germline CDR1 and CDR2: SGHRS and YFSETQ. The CDR3 is 14 amino acids. Sequencing was done on a sample of PBMCs or T cells enriched from blood (not recorded which). This TCR derives from a man aged 50 to 60 who had been exposed to COVID-19. This chain links TRBV5-1 with TRBJ1-2; D ambiguous. CDR3 bases: TGCGCCAGCAGCTTGGATCTCGAGATCTATGGCTACACCTTC. This sequence encodes CASSLDLEIYGYTF.